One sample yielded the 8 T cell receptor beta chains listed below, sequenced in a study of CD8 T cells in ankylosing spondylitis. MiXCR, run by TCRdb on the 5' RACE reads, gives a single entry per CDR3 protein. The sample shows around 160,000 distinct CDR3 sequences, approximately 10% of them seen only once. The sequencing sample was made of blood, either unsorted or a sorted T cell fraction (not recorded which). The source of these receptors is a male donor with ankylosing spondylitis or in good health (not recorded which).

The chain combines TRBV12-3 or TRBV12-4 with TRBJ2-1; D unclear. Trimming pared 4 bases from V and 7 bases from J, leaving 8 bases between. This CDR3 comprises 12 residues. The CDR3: CASSSPPNEQFF. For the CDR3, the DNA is TGTGCCAGCAGTTCACCCCCTAATGAGCAGTTCTTC.

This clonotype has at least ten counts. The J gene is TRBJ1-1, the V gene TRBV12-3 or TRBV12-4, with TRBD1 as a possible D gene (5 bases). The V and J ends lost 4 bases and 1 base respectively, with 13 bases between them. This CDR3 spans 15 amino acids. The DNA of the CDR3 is TGTGCCAGCAGTTACAAAGGGACCACGAACACTGAAGCTTTCTTT. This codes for CASSYKGTTNTEAFF.

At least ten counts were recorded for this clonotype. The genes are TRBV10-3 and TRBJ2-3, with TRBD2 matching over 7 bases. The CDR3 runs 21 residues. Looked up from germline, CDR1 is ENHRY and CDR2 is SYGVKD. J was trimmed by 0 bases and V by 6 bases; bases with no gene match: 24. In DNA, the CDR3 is TGTGCCATCAGACCGTCACATGTGAGCGGGATAGGAATCAGTAGCACAGATACGCAGTATTTT. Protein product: CAIRPSHVSGIGISSTDTQYF.

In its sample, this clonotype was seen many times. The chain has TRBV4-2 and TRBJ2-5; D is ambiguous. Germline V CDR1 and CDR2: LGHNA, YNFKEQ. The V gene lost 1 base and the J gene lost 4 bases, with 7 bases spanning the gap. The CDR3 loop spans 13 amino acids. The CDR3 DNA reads TGTGCCAGCAGCCAAGTCCCGGTAGAGACCCAGTACTTC. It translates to CASSQVPVETQYF.

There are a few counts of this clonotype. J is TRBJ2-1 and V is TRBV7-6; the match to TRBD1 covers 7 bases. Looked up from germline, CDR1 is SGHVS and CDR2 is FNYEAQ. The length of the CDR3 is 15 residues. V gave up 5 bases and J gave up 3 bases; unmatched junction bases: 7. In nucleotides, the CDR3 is TGTGCCAGCAGCCCATCCGGGACAGTCTACAATGAGCAGTTCTTC. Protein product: CASSPSGTVYNEQFF.

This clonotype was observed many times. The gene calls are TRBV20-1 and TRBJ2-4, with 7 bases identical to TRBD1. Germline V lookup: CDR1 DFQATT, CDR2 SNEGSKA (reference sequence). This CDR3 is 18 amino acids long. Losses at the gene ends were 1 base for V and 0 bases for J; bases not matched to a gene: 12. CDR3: CSARAGTATILAKNIQYF. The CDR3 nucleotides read TGCAGTGCTAGAGCCGGGACAGCTACTATACTAGCCAAAAACATTCAGTACTTC.

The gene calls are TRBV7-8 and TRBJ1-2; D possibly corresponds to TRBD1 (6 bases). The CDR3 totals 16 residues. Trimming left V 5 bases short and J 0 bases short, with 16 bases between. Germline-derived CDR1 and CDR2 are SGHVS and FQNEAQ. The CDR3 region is CASSLFGGAANYGYTF. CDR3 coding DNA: TGTGCCAGCAGCCTGTTTGGGGGGGCGGCTAACTATGGCTACACCTTC.

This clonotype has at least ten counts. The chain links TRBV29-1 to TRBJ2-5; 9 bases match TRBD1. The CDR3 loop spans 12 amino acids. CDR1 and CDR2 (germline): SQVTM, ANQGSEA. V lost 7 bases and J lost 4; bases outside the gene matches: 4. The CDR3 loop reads CSGNRGRETQYF. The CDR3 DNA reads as TGCAGCGGGAACAGGGGGCGAGAGACCCAGTACTTC.